The 21 T cell receptor beta chains below were found in one sample sequenced in a study of T-cell reconstitution after alpha-beta-depleted transplantation in children. Unique molecular identifiers featured in how the TCRbeta library was prepared. A single record per CDR3 protein comes from TCRdb applying MiXCR to the PCR reads. The sample has about 300,000 distinct CDR3 sequences; around 10% are singletons. The specimen comprised PBMCs, sampled before TCRalphabeta/CD19-depleted stem cell transplant. The origin of the receptors is a boy in the first two years of life with acute myeloid leukemia, due to receive a stem cell transplant.

This chain connects TRBV21-1 to TRBJ2-7. TRBV21-1 is deemed a pseudogene. The CDR3 covers 12 residues. The CDR3 reads CDSSKCPYDQYF. DNA for the CDR3: TGTGACAGCAGCAAATGTCCCTACGACCAGTACTTC.

This clonotype was detected ten times or more. The chain employs TRBV12-3 or TRBV12-4 and TRBJ2-1; D is possibly TRBD2 (6 bases). Trimming removed 2 bases from V and 5 bases from J, with 13 bases in between. The CDR3 consists of 15 residues. CDR3 sequence reads: CASSLRERWDNEQFF. The CDR3, as DNA: TGTGCCAGCAGTTTACGGGAGAGGTGGGACAATGAGCAGTTCTTC.

Points on this clonotype: A clone one base away is much larger, so this may be a read error. The CDR3 DNA reads TGTGCCAGCAGTTACAGAAGGGGGAACACTGAAGCTTTCTTT. The encoded protein is CASSYRRGNTEAFF. This chain connects TRBV6-5 to TRBJ1-1; D might be TRBD1 (5 bases). This CDR3 has 14 residues. V lost 2 bases and J lost 1, with 8 bases in between. Germline V gives CDR1 MNHEY, CDR2 SVGAGI.

The rearrangement uses TRBV15 and TRBJ2-1; unclear D gene. Per germline, CDR1 LNHNV and CDR2 YYDKDF (reference sequence). This CDR3 has 16 amino acids. The V end lost 1 base, the J end lost 2 bases, and 12 bases lay between the germline ends. The CDR3 region is CATSRVRRPTYNEQFF. CDR3 coding DNA: TGTGCCACCAGCAGAGTGAGAAGACCCACCTACAATGAGCAGTTCTTC. Filled out from reference TRBV15 and TRBJ2-1, the complete variable domain reads DAMVIQNPRYQVTQFGKPVTLSCSQTLNHNVMYWYQQKSSQAPKLLFHYYDKDFNNEADTPDNFQSRRPNTSFCFLDIRSPGLGDTAMYLCATSRVRRPTYNEQFFGPGTRLTVL.

This clonotype was recorded at least ten times. The chain uses TRBV20-1 and TRBJ1-5; D is ambiguous. The CDR3 consists of 12 residues. Per germline, CDR1 DFQATT and CDR2 SNEGSKA (reference sequence). V was cut by 0 bases and J by 7 bases, with 7 bases left in between. CDR3 residues: CSAREVGQPQHF. The CDR3 bases are TGCAGTGCTAGAGAGGTGGGGCAGCCCCAGCATTTT.

This clonotype was picked up many times. V and J are TRBV15 and TRBJ1-1; D is possibly TRBD1 (5 bases). Per the germline V gene, CDR1 is LNHNV and CDR2 is YYDKDF (reference sequence). Deletions cut 0 bases from V and 6 bases from J, with 11 bases between. The CDR3 has 14 residues. CDR3 in DNA: TGTGCCACCAGCAGAGATGGGGGGGACCCTGAAGCTTTCTTT. The encoded protein is CATSRDGGDPEAFF.

The table lists this clonotype with many counts. The rearrangement joins TRBV29-1 to TRBJ1-1; D remains ambiguous. V was trimmed by 4 bases and J by 5 bases, leaving 8 bases between them. Germline V gene data show CDR1 as SQVTM and CDR2 as ANQGSEA. This CDR3 has 11 residues. The CDR3 DNA is TGCAGCGTTGGGATGGGGACTGAAGCTTTCTTT. The encoded protein is CSVGMGTEAFF.

The sample holds many counts of this clonotype. V usage is TRBV7-8 and J usage is TRBJ1-5; unclear D gene. Trimming removed 1 base from V and 4 bases from J, with 5 bases in between. Germline-derived CDR1 and CDR2 are SGHVS and FQNEAQ. The CDR3 totals 13 residues. The CDR3 is CASSLEWNQPQHF. The CDR3 bases are TGTGCCAGCAGCTTAGAATGGAATCAGCCCCAGCATTTT.

The table lists this clonotype with many counts. CDR3 coding DNA: TGTGCCAGCAGCCAAGTGGGGACAGGGGACTACGAGCAGTACTTC. It specifies CASSQVGTGDYEQYF. V gene TRBV4-2 combines with J gene TRBJ2-7; 10 nucleotides line up with TRBD1. The CDR3 covers 15 residues. The ends lost 1 base at V and 3 bases at J; junction bases unmatched: 3. Per germline, CDR1 LGHNA and CDR2 YNFKEQ.

This clonotype was recorded a few times. The J gene is TRBJ2-7, the V gene TRBV20-1, with D hard to call. With 0 bases removed from V and 0 bases from J, the gap between germline ends came to 12 bases. The CDR3 has 15 amino acids. Germline V gene lookup returns CDR1 DFQATT and CDR2 SNEGSKA (reference sequence). In DNA, the CDR3 is TGCAGTGCTAGAGATGACGGACCTACCTCCTACGAGCAGTACTTC. It is translated as CSARDDGPTSYEQYF.

This clonotype occurred many times. This chain links TRBV11-2 with TRBJ1-2; 7 bases are shared with TRBD1. CDR1 and CDR2 (germline): SGHAT, FQNNGV. Trimming removed 1 base from V and 6 bases from J; junction bases left unmatched: 2. This CDR3 contains 13 residues. The CDR3 nucleotides are TGTGCCAGCAGCTTAGTACAGGGGAATGGCTACACCTTC. Translation gives CASSLVQGNGYTF.

This clonotype has a count of ten or more. The chain carries TRBV20-1 and TRBJ2-7, with D perhaps matching TRBD1 (5 bases). CDR1 and CDR2 (germline): DFQATT, SNEGSKA (reference sequence). V lost 3 bases to trimming and J lost 7 bases, with 22 bases between them. CDR3 length equals 15 residues. The DNA for the CDR3 is TGCAGTGCTAGTATCTTTCCGGAACAGCCAGGGGAGCAGTACTTC. It translates to CSASIFPEQPGEQYF.

As concerns this clonotype: A clone one base away is much larger, so this may be a read error. The CDR3 sequence: CATSDFRTGDNEPFF. Here the CDR3 DNA reads TGTGCCACCAGTGATTTTAGGACAGGGGACAATGAGCCGTTCTTC. The gene calls are TRBV24-1 and TRBJ2-1; TRBD1 matches 9 bases. Germline V lookup: CDR1 KGHDR, CDR2 SFDVKD. The CDR3 is 15 residues long.

This clonotype showed up many times. The chain uses TRBV6-1 and TRBJ2-5; weak D call: TRBD1 (5 bases). Germline lookup yields CDR1 MNHNS and CDR2 SASEGT. This CDR3 has 13 amino acids. Trimming removed 7 bases at V and 2 bases at J, with 11 bases between. The DNA for the CDR3 is TGTGCCAGCACCCGCAGGGCGCAAGAGACCCAGTACTTC. Encoded protein: CASTRRAQETQYF.

To note about this clonotype: The junction departs from the called germline gene at one end, perhaps through a read error. The CDR3 DNA reads TGTGCCATCAGCATACGGACAGGGTTCTATGGCTACACCTTC. This translates into CAISIRTGFYGYTF. The V call is TRBV5-5, the J call TRBJ1-2; 8 bases are shared with TRBD1. Germline V gives CDR1 SGHKS, CDR2 YYEKEE (reference sequence). The CDR3 length is 14 residues.

The chain is built from TRBV15 and TRBJ2-3; D gene unclear. Germline assignment: CDR1 LNHNV and CDR2 YYDKDF (reference sequence). This CDR3 is 15 amino acids long. Trimming took 0 bases from V and 2 from J, leaving 9 bases between them. The CDR3 bases are TGTGCCACCAGCAGAGATCCCCGAGCCACAGATACGCAGTATTTT. Its translation is CATSRDPRATDTQYF.

Many counts were recorded for this clonotype. The chain employs TRBV6-5 and TRBJ2-7; D not certain. The CDR3 totals 13 residues. Germline V gene sequence: CDR1 MNHEY, CDR2 SVGAGI. Trimming stripped 0 bases from V and 2 bases from J, with 5 bases between. Here the CDR3 reads CASSYSKPYEQYF. The CDR3 DNA follows: TGTGCCAGCAGTTACTCGAAACCCTACGAGCAGTACTTC.

The chain uses TRBV7-2 and TRBJ2-5, with 15 nucleotides matching TRBD2. After removal of 7 bases from V and 4 bases from J, the junction contained 10 bases not matched to a gene. There are 17 residues in the CDR3. CDR1 is SGHTA, CDR2 FQGNSA, per germline. The CDR3 region has the DNA TGTGCCAGCACCTACCCCGGACTAGCGGGGGGGGGAGAGACCCAGTACTTC. Residues: CASTYPGLAGGGETQYF.

This clonotype was seen many times. The rearrangement links TRBV5-6 to TRBJ2-7, with D maybe TRBD1 (5 bases). Germline-derived CDR1 and CDR2 are SGHDT and YYEEEE. The V end lost 0 bases, the J end lost 5 bases, and 9 bases lay between the germline ends. The CDR3 covers 13 residues. This chain's CDR3 is CASSLGPTDEQYF. CDR3 DNA sequence: TGTGCCAGCAGCTTGGGTCCGACAGACGAGCAGTACTTC.

This clonotype was observed at least ten times. The chain employs TRBV7-3 and TRBJ2-1; no clear D gene. The V gene's germline CDR1 is SGHTA and CDR2 FQGTGA. V was clipped by 4 bases and J by 2 bases, with 6 bases between them. This CDR3 region has 13 residues. CDR3 nucleotide sequence: TGTGCCAGCAGCTCGTCGGCCTACAATGAGCAGTTCTTC. Its protein is CASSSSAYNEQFF. The full variable domain, completed using reference TRBV7-3 and TRBJ2-1, is GAGVSQTPSNKVTEKGKYVELRCDPISGHTALYWYRQSLGQGPEFLIYFQGTGAADDSGLPNDRFFAVRPEGSVSTLKIQRTERGDSAVYLCASSSSAYNEQFFGPGTRLTVL.

The chain has TRBV4-1 and TRBJ2-5; D is unresolved. Per the germline V gene, CDR1 is MGHRA and CDR2 is YSYEKL. V lost 1 base and J lost 5, with 8 bases in between. The CDR3 loop spans 13 amino acids. The CDR3 DNA reads TGCGCCAGCAGCCAAGTAGGGATGGAGACCCAGTACTTC. This encodes CASSQVGMETQYF.